The rows below give T cell receptor beta chains drawn from one sample of a study of molecular identifiers for immune sequencing clone quantification. One entry per CDR3 protein results from TCRdb running MiXCR on the PCR reads. The table shows hundreds of thousands of distinct CDR3 sequences, with just under 20% occurring only once. Input material: naive CD8+ T cells from blood, with Jurkat cell RNA spiked in. The receptors derive from a human donor in good health. Some libraries in this study had Jurkat cell RNA spiked in. CDR3s include the opening cysteine and the closing phenylalanine or tryptophan. The D gene is left open where the match is weak.

v_gene,d_gene,CDR3aa
TRBV5-6,NA,CASSFGGADEQFF
TRBV29-1,NA,CSVEVTGVTGELFF
TRBV28,NA,CASSRGQNTYEQYF
TRBV11-2,TRBD1,CASSSYGQGAANEKLFF
TRBV5-6,NA,CANSVDSYEQYF
TRBV15,TRBD1,CATSSFRQGSRGEQYF
TRBV6-2/TRBV6-3,NA,CASSFFKLLNTGAFF
TRBV23-1,NA,CASSPLLPTRIRGTPLHF
TRBV27,NA,CASSGDGSNQPQHF
TRBV7-2,TRBD2,CASSLDWVSGASYNEQFF
TRBV27,TRBD1,CASSSTLRGYEQYF
TRBV6-2/TRBV6-3,NA,CASSYGPVNTEAFF
TRBV6-2/TRBV6-3,TRBD1,CASRSGGWNQPQHF
TRBV7-9,TRBD1,CASSSNRDSSYEQYF
TRBV6-2/TRBV6-3,TRBD1,CASSPPGQGALQPQHF
TRBV7-9,NA,CASSLVGIDTEAFF
TRBV5-1,TRBD2,CASSPTSGGEQFF
TRBV2,NA,CASSVHGTYGQYF
TRBV6-6,TRBD2,CASSQLASWQFF
TRBV30,TRBD2,CACPPLAGLNNNEQFF
TRBV20-1,NA,CSAGTDEDSYIADTQYF
TRBV14,TRBD1,CASSQGTGVSTDTQYF
TRBV9,TRBD2,CASSVSGGEAEQYF
TRBV15,TRBD2,CATSRVASGYNEQFF
TRBV5-1,TRBD2,CASSLTLAGASPNYNEQFF
TRBV27,TRBD2,CASSLLTSGGTDTQYF
TRBV9,TRBD2,CASSVGAGGPSETQYF
TRBV6-4,NA,CASSDPPVGHEQFF
TRBV4-3,NA,CASSQPRTGEKLFF
TRBV19,NA,CASSIVTHNEQFF
TRBV28,NA,CASSFEAFSGANVLTF
TRBV6-2/TRBV6-3,NA,CASREGNSYEQYF
TRBV7-9,TRBD2,CASSLVRGGVTDTQYF
TRBV20-1,TRBD1,CGAIPGEGDSPEKLFF
TRBV28,NA,CASSLSSSYNEQFF
TRBV24-1,TRBD2,CATSPSGAASGELFF
TRBV19,TRBD2,CASSIASGAYEQYF
TRBV6-5,TRBD2,CASSLWRGASYNEQFF
TRBV4-1,NA,CASSQAQVGTEAFF
TRBV28,TRBD1,CASSSYQGAGSGEKLFF
TRBV7-8,TRBD2,CASSIESGDNEQFF
TRBV6-1,NA,CASSEPPGSSYEQYF
TRBV4-3,NA,CASSQLGSNEQFF
TRBV15,TRBD2,CATSKGLAGEETQYF
TRBV4-3,TRBD2,CASSQDRVGRASHEQYF
TRBV27,NA,CASSYGGGSTEAFF
TRBV29-1,NA,CSVDSSPSSYEQYF
TRBV28,NA,CASSFSPLKGLRDTQYF
TRBV10-1,NA,CASPTDPAGADGTDTQYF
TRBV7-9,NA,CASSSSPRSYEQYF